This TCR beta chain was retrieved from a study of glioma-infiltrating T cells listed by TCRdb under 2016. Describing the broader study: Glioma tissue, non-neoplastic brain tissue and matched peripheral blood mononuclear cells were used as sources from which TCR alpha- and beta-chain repertoires were sequenced. Three low-grade glioma patients, several primary glioblastoma patients, and three non-glioma patients who contributed non-neoplastic brain tissue made up the paired cohort. To gauge divergence between tissue and blood T-cell populations, every tissue-infiltrating repertoire was compared against the peripheral blood repertoire from the same patient.

The iRepertoire nested amplicon-rescue multiplex PCR (arm-PCR) platform was used to amplify TCR alpha and beta CDR3 regions from RNA. One-step reverse transcription and amplification used about 95-400 ng of tissue mRNA or PBMC total RNA as input. Following bead purification, Illumina adapters were added by a secondary multiplex PCR, and libraries between 200 and 400 bp were gel-purified. Libraries carried internal 6-nucleotide barcodes used for demultiplexing. Sequencing of libraries was performed on an Illumina MiSeq with 2x220 or 2x250 nucleotide paired-end reads. Per the source publication's procedure: Paired reads were merged with FLASH 1.2.11 and aligned to the GRCh37 human genome with BWA-MEM before extracting TRA and TRB reads. For V and J assignment, an IMGT-derived reference of cassette sequences and CDR3 motifs that included pseudogenes was used. Reads were translated in three frames, and productive CDR3s were defined as those with a C...FGXG motif and no stop codons. A clonotype was defined as a unique combination of a V-J cassette pair and a CDR3 amino acid sequence. Filtering of reads was based on Hamming distance, with the threshold set by the sequence error rate of each sample in mapped regions. TCRdb cleaned the public reads at Q25 with fastp, built clones with MiXCR and kept in-frame beta chains. Each CDR3 protein appears once, grouped with its most common genes and DNA. These V and J calls originate from TCRdb's pipeline instead of the authors' own analysis. This sample holds 100,000 to 150,000 distinct CDR3 sequences; roughly 24% were observed only once. Jointly, the top ten make up 13% to 15% of the sample.

What the study reported, not specific to this receptor: In non-neoplastic patients, VJ-independent divergence between tissue and blood fell below expectation, whereas in all gliomas, and especially in low-grade gliomas, the divergence rose above expectation. Very few CDR3 sequences were shared between tissue and blood, attributed to high CDR3 diversity and limited sampling. Small numbers underpinned the group comparisons: eight or nine glioblastoma patients, three low-grade glioma patients and three non-neoplastic patients.

CDR1 and CDR2 (KGHDR, SFDVKD) derive from the germline V gene. After removal of 7 bases from V and 7 bases from J, the junction retains 6 bases not matched to a gene. The CDR3 runs 14 amino acids, cysteine and phenylalanine included. Here the CDR3 DNA is all that survives: 42 bases in frame from base 1. This clonotype was observed at least ten times. Its antigen is still unknown. Base quality data are lacking; no much larger clone is found one base away. Here the chain combines TRBV24-1 and TRBJ2-1; 10 middle bases align to TRBD1. This sequence was found in a human donor with low-grade glioma or glioblastoma, undergoing nonglioma brain surgery, or in good health (not recorded which). The sequenced sample was glioma tissue, nonneoplastic brain tissue, or PBMCs (not recorded which). The DNA reads as follows: TGTGCCACCAGCCCGGGACAGGGGTTAAATGAGCAGTTCTTC. Its protein reads: CATSPGQGLNEQFF.